These T cell receptor beta chains were read from a single sample in a study of technical replicates of blood from several donors. Profiling relied on immunoSEQ multiplex PCR, and the TCRdb table lists in-frame clones only, not all of them. The sample carries approximately 52,000 clones, approximately 90% recorded once. The sequencing sample was made of PBMCs. These receptors all come from a human donor in good health. Some clones in this sample may be carry-over from other donors' samples. The CDR3 runs from the conserved cysteine through the conserved F or W. A D gene is named only where the DNA matches it firmly. Size values are once, few and many counts, or a class for expanded clones, and some rows have none.

DNA,CDR3,size,V,length,J,D
TGTGCCAGCAGTCGAGGACAGGGAAGGACCGGGGAGCTGTTTTTT,CASSRGQGRTGELFF,NA,TRBV2,15,TRBJ2-2,TRBD1
TGTGCCAGCAGTTTAGCGGGACAGGGGCGCGGCTACACCTTC,CASSLAGQGRGYTF,few,TRBV6-5,14,TRBJ1-2,TRBD1
TGTGCCAGCAGTCCGAGGACAGGAGATAATTCACCCCTCCACTTT,CASSPRTGDNSPLHF,NA,TRBV2,15,TRBJ1-6,TRBD1
TGTGCCAGCAGTGACGCCGGACTACCCACAGATACGCAGTATTTT,CASSDAGLPTDTQYF,once,TRBV6-4,15,TRBJ2-3,NA
TGCGCCAGCAGCCAAGATGGGCGGGGTCTCGGGACCCAGTACTTC,CASSQDGRGLGTQYF,NA,TRBV4-1,15,TRBJ2-5,NA
TGCAGCGTTGCCTGGACAGGGGGCACAGATACGCAGTATTTT,CSVAWTGGTDTQYF,NA,TRBV29-1,14,TRBJ2-3,TRBD1
TGTGCCAGCAGTGCTCCAGGGGAAGGCACCTACGAGCAGTACTTC,CASSAPGEGTYEQYF,NA,TRBV6-5,15,TRBJ2-7,NA
TGCGCCAGCAGCTTAATGAGCGTCACAGATACGCAGTATTTT,CASSLMSVTDTQYF,NA,TRBV5-1,14,TRBJ2-3,NA
TGTGCCTGGAGTGTATTAGGGGGCGCGTCTAATGAAAAACTGTTTTTT,CAWSVLGGASNEKLFF,NA,TRBV30,16,TRBJ1-4,TRBD1
TGTGCCAGCAGCTTTCTGGGGGCTACTTGGAGTGAGCAGTTCTTC,CASSFLGATWSEQFF,NA,TRBV7-9,15,TRBJ2-1,NA
TGTGCCAGCAGTTTCTATTTCTCTGGGGCCAACGTCCTGACTTTC,CASSFYFSGANVLTF,NA,TRBV27,15,TRBJ2-6,NA
TGCAGCGTTGAGACTAGCGGGGGGAGCTACGAGCAGTACTTC,CSVETSGGSYEQYF,NA,TRBV29-1,14,TRBJ2-7,TRBD2
TGCAGCGTTGGGGACAGGTGGAACACCGGGGAGCTGTTTTTT,CSVGDRWNTGELFF,NA,TRBV29-1,14,TRBJ2-2,TRBD1
TGTGCCAGCAGCTTGTCAGGGGCGGGTCAGCCCCAGCATTTT,CASSLSGAGQPQHF,NA,TRBV5-6,14,TRBJ1-5,NA
TGTGCCAGCAGCTTAGTCCGCCCGACAGGTTTTTACACTGAAGCTTTCTTT,CASSLVRPTGFYTEAFF,NA,TRBV7-8,17,TRBJ1-1,NA
TGTGCCAGCAGCCACGGACTAGCGGGGTTCACCGGGGAGCTGTTTTTT,CASSHGLAGFTGELFF,NA,TRBV14,16,TRBJ2-2,TRBD2
TGTGCCAGTAATCCCACCGGGAGTAAGATTGAAAAACTGTTTTTT,CASNPTGSKIEKLFF,NA,TRBV6-1,15,TRBJ1-4,NA
TGTGCCAGCAGCTCCGGGACAGGGGTTGGCGAGCAGTACTTC,CASSSGTGVGEQYF,NA,TRBV7-9,14,TRBJ2-7,TRBD1
TGTGCTAGTGGTTCCCTCCAGCGGAATTACGAGCAGTACTTC,CASGSLQRNYEQYF,NA,TRBV12-5,14,TRBJ2-7,NA
TGTGCCAGCAGCTCAAGTCCGTCGGGACAGCTACTCTATGGCTACACCTTC,CASSSSPSGQLLYGYTF,NA,TRBV7-9,17,TRBJ1-2,TRBD1
TGCAGCGTCACTAGCGGGAGGTACTCCTACGAGCAGTACTTC,CSVTSGRYSYEQYF,NA,TRBV29-1,14,TRBJ2-7,TRBD2
TGTGCCAGCAGCTTAGGGCAGGGGGGACCCGAGCAGTACTTC,CASSLGQGGPEQYF,NA,TRBV7-2,14,TRBJ2-7,NA
TGTGCTAGTGGTTCGACGGGGCAGGGGTCCCGCTCCTATAATTCACCCCTCCACTTT,CASGSTGQGSRSYNSPLHF,NA,TRBV12-5,19,TRBJ1-6,NA
TGTGCCAGCAGCGCACAAGCCAGCGGGGGCGGGGAGCTGTTTTTT,CASSAQASGGGELFF,NA,TRBV7-8,15,TRBJ2-2,TRBD2
TGTGCCAGCAGCCCGGGACTAGGGACCTACGAGCAGTACTTC,CASSPGLGTYEQYF,NA,TRBV5-6,14,TRBJ2-7,TRBD2
TGTGCCAGCAGCTTAGTCCACGAAGATAGCCAGTACTTC,CASSLVHEDSQYF,once,TRBV7-7,13,TRBJ2-5,NA
TGCGCCAGCAGCTTGGTCCCTAGCGGGGGGGTCACAGATACGCAGTATTTT,CASSLVPSGGVTDTQYF,NA,TRBV5-1,17,TRBJ2-3,TRBD2
TGCAGCGTTGTGACTAGCGGAACATCCTACGAGCAGTACTTC,CSVVTSGTSYEQYF,NA,TRBV29-1,14,TRBJ2-7,TRBD2
TGTGCCAGTAGTAGTCCCGCCGGGAGGGCCATGGATACGCAGTATTTT,CASSSPAGRAMDTQYF,NA,TRBV19,16,TRBJ2-3,TRBD2
TGTGCCAGCAGTCTTGGGACAGCTTATGGCTACACCTTC,CASSLGTAYGYTF,NA,TRBV27,13,TRBJ1-2,TRBD1
TGTGCCAGCAGCTTGCGGGACAGGGGGGGAGTGGCCCAGTACTTC,CASSLRDRGGVAQYF,NA,TRBV5-4,15,TRBJ2-5,TRBD1
TGTGCCTGGAGTGGTCAACTCCTAGCCAAAAACATTCAGTACTTC,CAWSGQLLAKNIQYF,few,TRBV30,15,TRBJ2-4,NA
TGTGCCACCAGCAGAGACGACACTGAAGCTTTCTTT,CATSRDDTEAFF,NA,TRBV15,12,TRBJ1-1,NA
TGTGCCAGCAGGGGGGGGCCTTCGGAAAAACTGTTTTTT,CASRGGPSEKLFF,NA,TRBV2,13,TRBJ1-4,NA
TGTGCCAGCAGCCTGAGCGGGTTTCTATACAATGAGCAGTTCTTC,CASSLSGFLYNEQFF,NA,TRBV6-5,15,TRBJ2-1,NA
TGTGCCAGTAGTCCCCGAGGGGCTCGACGGGGGGAAAAACTGTTTTTT,CASSPRGARRGEKLFF,NA,TRBV19,16,TRBJ1-4,NA
TGTGCCAGCAGCCCGGAACTAGGTCAGGAGCCCCCGGATACGCAGTATTTT,CASSPELGQEPPDTQYF,NA,TRBV5-6,17,TRBJ2-3,NA
TGTGCCACCTCGCTAGCGGGGGGCCCCTACGAGCAGTACTTC,CATSLAGGPYEQYF,NA,TRBV6-1,14,TRBJ2-7,TRBD2
TGTGCCAGCAGCCCGAGCGGGAGGGCTGGCGGGGAGCTGTTTTTT,CASSPSGRAGGELFF,NA,TRBV7-9,15,TRBJ2-2,TRBD2
TGTGCCAGCAGTTTTAGGGGGCGGGCTAATGAAAAACTGTTTTTT,CASSFRGRANEKLFF,NA,TRBV27,15,TRBJ1-4,TRBD1
TGTGCCAGCAGCCCGAGGGACAGGGGGCATGATGGCTACACCTTC,CASSPRDRGHDGYTF,NA,TRBV7-2,15,TRBJ1-2,TRBD1
TGCAGCGTTCCAGCGTTCAATGAGCAGTTCTTC,CSVPAFNEQFF,few,TRBV29-1,11,TRBJ2-1,NA
TGCGCCAGCAGCTTGTACCCGGGTGAGCAGTTCTTC,CASSLYPGEQFF,once,TRBV5-1,12,TRBJ2-1,NA
TGCGCCAGCGACGCGTCAGGGGCCGCGACAAGACAATATGGCTACACCTTC,CASDASGAATRQYGYTF,once,TRBV10-2,17,TRBJ1-2,NA
TGTGCCAGCAGCTTAGATGAGACTAGCGGGAGTATATACAATGAGCAGTTCTTC,CASSLDETSGSIYNEQFF,NA,TRBV7-2,18,TRBJ2-1,TRBD2
TGTGCCAGCAGGAATGGGCAGAGCTCTGGAAACACCATATATTTT,CASRNGQSSGNTIYF,NA,TRBV2,15,TRBJ1-3,NA
TGTGCCAGCAGTCGGACAGGGGATGGCTACACCTTC,CASSRTGDGYTF,NA,TRBV11-2,12,TRBJ1-2,TRBD1
TGTGCCAGCTTTGGTGCTAGCGGGAGGACAGATACGCAGTATTTT,CASFGASGRTDTQYF,NA,TRBV2,15,TRBJ2-3,TRBD2
TGTGCCAGCAGCTTAGTTTCAGTTGGACAGAAAAATAATTCACCCCTCCACTTT,CASSLVSVGQKNNSPLHF,NA,TRBV7-9,18,TRBJ1-6,NA
TGTGCCTGGAGCACAAGTGAGGGAAAACAAGAGACCCAGTACTTC,CAWSTSEGKQETQYF,NA,TRBV30,15,TRBJ2-5,NA
TGTGCCAGCCCCAGAGGATGGAACCCAGAGACCCAGTACTTC,CASPRGWNPETQYF,NA,TRBV7-9,14,TRBJ2-5,NA
TGTGCCAGCAGCTTGCCCGTGGGGCGGGGGGCCCAAGAGACCCAGTACTTC,CASSLPVGRGAQETQYF,medium-sized,TRBV7-9,17,TRBJ2-5,TRBD2
TGTGCCAGCAGTTACTCGGGGGGGTCCTATAATTCACCCCTCCACTTT,CASSYSGGSYNSPLHF,NA,TRBV6-5,16,TRBJ1-6,NA
TGTGCCTGGTCTAACGGCAATGAGCAGTTCTTC,CAWSNGNEQFF,NA,TRBV30,11,TRBJ2-1,NA
TGTGCCAGCAGCTTATTCGGGACATTAGAACTTTTCTCTGGAAACACCATATATTTT,CASSLFGTLELFSGNTIYF,NA,TRBV5-6,19,TRBJ1-3,NA
TGTGCCAGCAGTGAAGCGCTTCTGAGTGGCTACACCTTC,CASSEALLSGYTF,NA,TRBV2,13,TRBJ1-2,NA
TGTGCCAGCAGTTACTTGGGACTAGCCTCTGATACGCAGTATTTT,CASSYLGLASDTQYF,NA,TRBV6-6,15,TRBJ2-3,TRBD2